The clone carrying this T cell receptor (beta chain) occurred many times. Its antigen is not known. The entry originates in a study of CD8+CD57+ T cells in acquired aplastic anemia. CDR3 and TCR beta VDJ profiling relied on genomic DNA as the template. One entry per CDR3 protein, called by TCRdb with MiXCR from the reads. The sample lists 400,000 to 450,000 distinct CDR3 sequences; just under 70% were seen once. Study-wide points: Twenty-nine CD8+ CDR3 sequences were shared between patients and controls.

The CDR3 has 15 amino acids. The J segment lost 4 bases and the V segment lost 1 base, leaving 5 bases of the junction unmatched. Germline V gives CDR1 SGHKS, CDR2 YYEKEE (reference sequence). The receptor was derived from a human donor in good health, serving as a control. Input material: sorted CD4+, CD8+, or CD8+CD57+ T cells (not recorded which) from PBMCs. V and J are TRBV5-5 and TRBJ2-3; 8 nucleotides line up with TRBD1. CDR3: CASSLQGASADTQYF. The CDR3 coding sequence is TGTGCCAGCAGCTTGCAGGGGGCTTCGGCAGATACGCAGTATTTT.